The TCR beta chain under discussion was sequenced for a study of T-cell memory formation after mild COVID-19. Study summary: TCR clusters largely stayed donor specific.

Points from the study as a whole: Day 15 to 85 contracting clones showed balanced CD4/CD8; later expanders leaned CD4+. Specificity for SARS-CoV-2 was not confirmed among the second-wave clones peaking on day 37. For contracting clones, CD4+ ones sat mainly in CM and EM, CD8+ in EMRA.

Details on this clonotype: Its specificity is not known.

One entry per CDR3 protein results from TCRdb running MiXCR on the 5' RACE reads. This table holds about 130,000 distinct CDR3 sequences, over 15% found once. Per germline, CDR1 KGHDR and CDR2 SFDVKD. This CDR3 comprises 16 residues. The V and J ends lost 3 bases and 7 bases, in that order; junction bases with no gene match: 5. This receptor was identified in a man in his late teens or twenties who had mild COVID-19 (a few samples of this study predate the infection). Cell type and time point are not known. Specimen: PBMCs or a T cell subset sorted from them (not recorded which). The chain joins TRBV24-1 to TRBJ2-1, with 13 bases fitting TRBD2. CDR3 protein: CATSDPGLAGVNEQFF. CDR3 coding DNA: TGTGCCACCAGTGATCCCGGACTAGCGGGGGTAAATGAGCAGTTCTTC.